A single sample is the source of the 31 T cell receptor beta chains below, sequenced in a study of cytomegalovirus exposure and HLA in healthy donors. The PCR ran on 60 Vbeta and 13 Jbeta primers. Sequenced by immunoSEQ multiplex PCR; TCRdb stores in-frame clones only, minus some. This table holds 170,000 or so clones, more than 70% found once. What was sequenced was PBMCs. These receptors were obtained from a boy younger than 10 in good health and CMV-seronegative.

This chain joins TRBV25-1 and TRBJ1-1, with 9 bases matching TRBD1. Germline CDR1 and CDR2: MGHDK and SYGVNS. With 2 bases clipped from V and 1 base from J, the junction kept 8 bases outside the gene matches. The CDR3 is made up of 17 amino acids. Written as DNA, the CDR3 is TGTGCCAGCAGTGAACTGGACAGGGGTATAGGGAACACTGAAGCTTTCTTT. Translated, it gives CASSELDRGIGNTEAFF.

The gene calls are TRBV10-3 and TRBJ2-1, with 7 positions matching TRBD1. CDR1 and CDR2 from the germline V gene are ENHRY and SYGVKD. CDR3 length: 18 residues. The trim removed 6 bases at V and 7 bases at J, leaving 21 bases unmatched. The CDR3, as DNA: TGTGCCATCAGCCAGACAGGGAGTCAGCCTTTTATGGGTAATGAGCAGTTCTTC. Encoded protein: CAISQTGSQPFMGNEQFF.

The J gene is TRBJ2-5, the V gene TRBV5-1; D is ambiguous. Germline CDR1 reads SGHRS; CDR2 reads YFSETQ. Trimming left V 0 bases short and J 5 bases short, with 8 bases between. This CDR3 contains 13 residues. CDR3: CASSLVSLETQYF. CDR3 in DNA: TGCGCCAGCAGCTTGGTTAGTTTGGAGACCCAGTACTTC.

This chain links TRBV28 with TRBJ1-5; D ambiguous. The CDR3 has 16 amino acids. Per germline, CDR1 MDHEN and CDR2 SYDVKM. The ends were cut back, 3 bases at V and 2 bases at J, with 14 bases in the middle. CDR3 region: CASSFRVGRGNQPQHF. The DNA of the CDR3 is TGTGCCAGCAGTTTTCGCGTGGGGAGAGGCAATCAGCCCCAGCATTTT. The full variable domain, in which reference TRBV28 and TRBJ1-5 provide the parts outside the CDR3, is DVKVTQSSRYLVKRTGEKVFLECVQDMDHENMFWYRQDPGLGLRLIYFSYDVKMKEKGDIPEGYSVSREKKERFSLILESASTNQTSMYLCASSFRVGRGNQPQHFGDGTRLSIL.

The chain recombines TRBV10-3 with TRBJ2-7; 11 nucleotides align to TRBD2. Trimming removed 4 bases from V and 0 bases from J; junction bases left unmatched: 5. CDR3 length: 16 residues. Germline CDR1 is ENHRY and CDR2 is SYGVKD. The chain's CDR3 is CAISARLAGNSYEQYF. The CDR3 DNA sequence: TGTGCCATCAGTGCCCGACTAGCGGGGAACTCCTACGAGCAGTACTTC.

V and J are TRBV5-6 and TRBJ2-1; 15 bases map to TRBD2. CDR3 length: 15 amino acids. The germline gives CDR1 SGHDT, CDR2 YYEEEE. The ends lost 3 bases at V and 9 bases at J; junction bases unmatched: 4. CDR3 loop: CASSSRTSGRAEQFF. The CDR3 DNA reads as TGTGCCAGCAGCTCCCGGACTAGCGGGAGGGCTGAGCAGTTCTTC. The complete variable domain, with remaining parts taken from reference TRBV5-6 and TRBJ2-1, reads DAGVTQSPTHLIKTRGQQVTLRCSPKSGHDTVSWYQQALGQGPQFIFQYYEEEERQRGNFPDRFSGHQFPNYSSELNVNALLLGDSALYLCASSSRTSGRAEQFFGPGTRLTVL.

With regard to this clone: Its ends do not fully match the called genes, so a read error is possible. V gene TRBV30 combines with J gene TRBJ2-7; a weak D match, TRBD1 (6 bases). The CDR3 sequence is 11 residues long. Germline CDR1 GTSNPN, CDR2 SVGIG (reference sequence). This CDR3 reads CAWSTTQGPGF. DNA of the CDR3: TGTGCCTGGAGTACGACACAGGGTCCTGGGTTC.

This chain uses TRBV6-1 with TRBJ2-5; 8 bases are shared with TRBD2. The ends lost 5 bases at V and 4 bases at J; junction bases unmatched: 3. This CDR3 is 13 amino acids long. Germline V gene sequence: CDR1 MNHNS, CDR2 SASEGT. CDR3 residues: CASSLAGGETQYF. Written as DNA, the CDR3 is TGTGCCAGCAGTCTAGCGGGCGGAGAGACCCAGTACTTC.

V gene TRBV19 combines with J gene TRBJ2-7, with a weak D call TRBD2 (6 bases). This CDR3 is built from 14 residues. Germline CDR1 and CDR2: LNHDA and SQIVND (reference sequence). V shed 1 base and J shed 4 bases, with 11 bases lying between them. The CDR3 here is CASSIGLVGYEQYF. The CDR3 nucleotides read TGTGCCAGTAGTATAGGACTAGTCGGTTACGAGCAGTACTTC.

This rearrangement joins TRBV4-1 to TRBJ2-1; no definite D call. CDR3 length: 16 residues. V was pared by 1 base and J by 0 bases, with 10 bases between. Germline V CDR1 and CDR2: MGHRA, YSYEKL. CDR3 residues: CASSQVEHSSYNEQFF. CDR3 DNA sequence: TGCGCCAGCAGCCAAGTTGAACACAGCTCCTACAATGAGCAGTTCTTC.

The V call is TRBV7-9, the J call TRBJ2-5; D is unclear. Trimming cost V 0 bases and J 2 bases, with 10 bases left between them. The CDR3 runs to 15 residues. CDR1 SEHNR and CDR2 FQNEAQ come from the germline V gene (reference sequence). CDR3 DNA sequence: TGTGCCAGCAGCTTAGCTGGGCAGTCTCAAGAGACCCAGTACTTC. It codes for CASSLAGQSQETQYF.

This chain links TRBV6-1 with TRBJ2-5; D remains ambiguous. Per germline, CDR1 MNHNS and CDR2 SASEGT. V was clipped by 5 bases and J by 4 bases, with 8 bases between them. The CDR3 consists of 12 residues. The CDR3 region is CASSRISETQYF. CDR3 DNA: TGTGCCAGCAGTCGTATTTCAGAGACCCAGTACTTC.

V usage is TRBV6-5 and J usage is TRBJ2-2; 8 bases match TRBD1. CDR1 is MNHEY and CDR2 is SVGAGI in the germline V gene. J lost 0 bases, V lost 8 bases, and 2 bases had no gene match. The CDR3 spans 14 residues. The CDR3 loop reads CASHRGTNTGELFF. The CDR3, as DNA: TGTGCCAGCCACAGGGGGACGAACACCGGGGAGCTGTTTTTT.

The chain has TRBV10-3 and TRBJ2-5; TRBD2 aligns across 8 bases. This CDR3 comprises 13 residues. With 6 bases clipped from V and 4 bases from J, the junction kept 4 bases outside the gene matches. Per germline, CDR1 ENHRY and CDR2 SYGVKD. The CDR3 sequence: CAIRAGEAETQYF. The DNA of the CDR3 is TGTGCCATCAGAGCGGGAGAGGCAGAGACCCAGTACTTC.

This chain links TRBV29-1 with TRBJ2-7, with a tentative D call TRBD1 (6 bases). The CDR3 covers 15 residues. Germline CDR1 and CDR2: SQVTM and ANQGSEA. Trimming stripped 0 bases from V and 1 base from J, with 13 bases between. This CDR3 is CSVEEAGDVSYEQYF. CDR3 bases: TGCAGCGTTGAAGAAGCAGGGGACGTTTCCTACGAGCAGTACTTC.

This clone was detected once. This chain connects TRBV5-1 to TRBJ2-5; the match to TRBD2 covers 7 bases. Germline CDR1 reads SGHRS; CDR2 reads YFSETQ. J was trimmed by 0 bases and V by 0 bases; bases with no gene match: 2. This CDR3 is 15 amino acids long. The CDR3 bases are TGCGCCAGCAGCTTGGCGCTAGCGGACCAAGAGACCCAGTACTTC. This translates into CASSLALADQETQYF.

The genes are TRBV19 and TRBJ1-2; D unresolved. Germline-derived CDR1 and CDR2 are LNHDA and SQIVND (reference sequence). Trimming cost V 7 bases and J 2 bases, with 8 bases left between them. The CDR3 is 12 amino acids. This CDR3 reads CASKAENYGYTF. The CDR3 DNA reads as TGTGCCAGTAAAGCTGAAAACTATGGCTACACCTTC.

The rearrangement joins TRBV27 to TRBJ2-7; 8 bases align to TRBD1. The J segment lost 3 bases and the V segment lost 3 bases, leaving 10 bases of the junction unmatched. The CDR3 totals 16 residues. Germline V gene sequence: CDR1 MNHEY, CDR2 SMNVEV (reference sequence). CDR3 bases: TGTGCCAGCAGTTTCCGAGGGACAGGTCAAGTCTACGAGCAGTACTTC. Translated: CASSFRGTGQVYEQYF.

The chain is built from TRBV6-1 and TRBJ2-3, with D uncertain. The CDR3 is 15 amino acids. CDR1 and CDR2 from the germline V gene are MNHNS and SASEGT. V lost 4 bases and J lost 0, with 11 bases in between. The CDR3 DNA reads TGTGCCAGCAGTGCGTTTCTAGAAAGCACAGATACGCAGTATTTT. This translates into CASSAFLESTDTQYF.

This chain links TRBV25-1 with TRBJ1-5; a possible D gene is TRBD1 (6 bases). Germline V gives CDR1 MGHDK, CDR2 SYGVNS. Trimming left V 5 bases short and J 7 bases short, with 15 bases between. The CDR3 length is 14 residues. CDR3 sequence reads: CASSPHGGGQPQHF. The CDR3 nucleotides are TGTGCCAGCAGTCCCCATGGGGGCGGACAGCCCCAGCATTTT.

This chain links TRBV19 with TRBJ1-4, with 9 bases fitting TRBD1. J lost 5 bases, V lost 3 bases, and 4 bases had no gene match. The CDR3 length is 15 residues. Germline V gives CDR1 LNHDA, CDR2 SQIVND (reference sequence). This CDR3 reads CASSISGTGNEKLFF. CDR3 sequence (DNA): TGTGCCAGTAGTATTTCCGGGACAGGGAATGAAAAACTGTTTTTT.

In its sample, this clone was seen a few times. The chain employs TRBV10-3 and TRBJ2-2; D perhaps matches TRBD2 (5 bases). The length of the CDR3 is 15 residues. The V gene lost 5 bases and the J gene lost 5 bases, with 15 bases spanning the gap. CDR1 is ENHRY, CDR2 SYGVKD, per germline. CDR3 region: CAISQDSQGTGELFF. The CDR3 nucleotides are TGTGCCATCAGTCAGGACTCCCAAGGGACCGGGGAGCTGTTTTTT.

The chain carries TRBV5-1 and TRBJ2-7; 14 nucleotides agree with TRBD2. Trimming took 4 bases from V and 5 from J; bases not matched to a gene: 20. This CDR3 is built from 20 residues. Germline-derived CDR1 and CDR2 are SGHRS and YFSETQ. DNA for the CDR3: TGCGCCAGCAGCCCGAGGGGACTAGCGGGAGAATGGAGAGGCAAGAACGAGCAGTACTTC. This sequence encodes CASSPRGLAGEWRGKNEQYF.

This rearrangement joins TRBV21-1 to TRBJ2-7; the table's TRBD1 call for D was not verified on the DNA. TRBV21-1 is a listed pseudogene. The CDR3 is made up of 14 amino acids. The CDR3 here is CASSKGRVPGEQYF. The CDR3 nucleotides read TGTGCCAGCAGCAAAGGTCGTGTTCCAGGCGAGCAGTACTTC.

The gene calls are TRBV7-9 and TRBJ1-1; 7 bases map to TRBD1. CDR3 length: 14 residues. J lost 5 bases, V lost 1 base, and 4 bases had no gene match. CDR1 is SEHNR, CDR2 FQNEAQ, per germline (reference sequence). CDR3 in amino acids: CASSLDYRGTEAFF. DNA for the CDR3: TGTGCCAGCAGCTTAGATTACAGGGGAACTGAAGCTTTCTTT.

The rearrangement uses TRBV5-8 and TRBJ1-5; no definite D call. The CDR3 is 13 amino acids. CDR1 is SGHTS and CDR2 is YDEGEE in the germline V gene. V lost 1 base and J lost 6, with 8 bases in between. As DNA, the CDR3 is TGTGCCAGCAGCTTGAGAGAGGGTCAGCCCCAGCATTTT. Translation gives CASSLREGQPQHF.

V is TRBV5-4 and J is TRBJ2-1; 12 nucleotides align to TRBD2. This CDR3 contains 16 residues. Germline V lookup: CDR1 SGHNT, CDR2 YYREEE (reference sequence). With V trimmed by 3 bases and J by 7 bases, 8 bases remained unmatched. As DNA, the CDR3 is TGTGCCAGCAGCTCCCGACTAGCGGGAGCAAGGAATGAGCAGTTCTTC. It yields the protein CASSSRLAGARNEQFF.

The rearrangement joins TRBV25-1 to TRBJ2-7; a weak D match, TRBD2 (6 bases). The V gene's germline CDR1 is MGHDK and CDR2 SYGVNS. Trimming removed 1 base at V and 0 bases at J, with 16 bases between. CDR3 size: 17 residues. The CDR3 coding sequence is TGTGCCAGCAGTGAATCGGGGGTAGGAACCGCCTCCTACGAGCAGTACTTC. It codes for CASSESGVGTASYEQYF.

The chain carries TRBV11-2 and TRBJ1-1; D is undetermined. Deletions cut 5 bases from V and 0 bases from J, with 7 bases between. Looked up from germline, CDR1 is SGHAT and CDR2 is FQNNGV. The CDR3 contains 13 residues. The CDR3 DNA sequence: TGTGCCAGCAGCCCGGGAGTGAACACTGAAGCTTTCTTT. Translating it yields CASSPGVNTEAFF.

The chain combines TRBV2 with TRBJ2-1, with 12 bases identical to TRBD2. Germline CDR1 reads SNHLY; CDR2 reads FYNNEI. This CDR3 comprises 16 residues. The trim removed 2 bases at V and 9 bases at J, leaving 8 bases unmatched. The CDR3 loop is CASSEPGLAGFGEQFF. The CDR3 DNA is TGTGCCAGCAGTGAACCTGGACTAGCGGGATTCGGTGAGCAGTTCTTC.

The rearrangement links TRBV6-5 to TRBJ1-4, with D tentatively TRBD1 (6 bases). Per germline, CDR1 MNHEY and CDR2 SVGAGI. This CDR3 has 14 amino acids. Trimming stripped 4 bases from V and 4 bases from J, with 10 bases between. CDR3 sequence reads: CASSSQGNNEKLFF. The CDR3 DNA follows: TGTGCCAGCAGTTCGCAGGGGAATAATGAAAAACTGTTTTTT.